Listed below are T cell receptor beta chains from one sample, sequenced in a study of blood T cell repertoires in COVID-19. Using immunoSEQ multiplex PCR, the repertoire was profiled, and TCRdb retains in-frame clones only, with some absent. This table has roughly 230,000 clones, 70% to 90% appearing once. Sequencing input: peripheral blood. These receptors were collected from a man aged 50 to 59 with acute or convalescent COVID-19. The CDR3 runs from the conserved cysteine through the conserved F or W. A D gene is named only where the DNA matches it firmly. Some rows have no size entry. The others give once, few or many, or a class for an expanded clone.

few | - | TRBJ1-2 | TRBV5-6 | TGTGCCAGCAGCTTGAGACGGGACTATGGCTACACCTTC | CASSLRRDYGYTF
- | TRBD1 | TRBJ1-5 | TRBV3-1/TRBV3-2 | TGTGCCAGCAGCACAGGGGGCGATCAGCCCCAGCATTTT | CASSTGGDQPQHF
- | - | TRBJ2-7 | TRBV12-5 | TGTGCTAGTGGTTTGACAGACTCCTACGAGCAGTACTTC | CASGLTDSYEQYF
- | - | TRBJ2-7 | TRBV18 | TGTGCCAGCTCACCATTAACAGGGCCGGAAGAGCAGTACTTC | CASSPLTGPEEQYF
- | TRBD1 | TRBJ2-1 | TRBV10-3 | TGTGCCATCAGTGAGTCGGGGACAGGGGGGCCTAATGAGCAGTTCTTC | CAISESGTGGPNEQFF
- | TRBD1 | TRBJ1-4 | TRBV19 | TGTGCCAGTAGTGCGACAGGGGGCGTATGGGAAAAACTGTTTTTT | CASSATGGVWEKLFF
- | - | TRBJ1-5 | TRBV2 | TGTGCCAGCAGTGCTCAGGGGCAGTATCAGCCCCAGCATTTT | CASSAQGQYQPQHF
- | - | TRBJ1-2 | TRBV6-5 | TGTGCCAGCAGTCCCCGGTTGGATGGCTACACCTTC | CASSPRLDGYTF
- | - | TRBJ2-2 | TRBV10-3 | TGTGCCATCAGTGGGACGGGACACCTTAACACCGGGGAGCTGTTTTTT | CAISGTGHLNTGELFF
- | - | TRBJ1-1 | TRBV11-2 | TGTGCCAGCAGCTTAGAGAGAGGATCATTGGCCACTGAAGCTTTCTTT | CASSLERGSLATEAFF
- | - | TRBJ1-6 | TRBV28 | TGTGCCAGCAGCAGCTCCTATAATTCACCCCTCCACTTT | CASSSSYNSPLHF
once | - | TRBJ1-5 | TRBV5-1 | TGCGCCAGCAGCCCCGAAGGGGATCAGCCCCAGCATTTT | CASSPEGDQPQHF
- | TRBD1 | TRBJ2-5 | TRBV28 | TGTGCCAGCAGAACTCAGGGGGCTTGGAATCAAGAGACCCAGTACTTC | CASRTQGAWNQETQYF
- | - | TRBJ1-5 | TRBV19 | TGTGCCAGTACCAACTACAGGGAAAGGTTGGGACAGCCCCAGCATTTT | CASTNYRERLGQPQHF
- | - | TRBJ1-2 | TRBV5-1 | TGCGCCAGCAGCTTGGAGAAAGAGATATATGGCTACACCTTC | CASSLEKEIYGYTF
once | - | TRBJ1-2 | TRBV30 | TGTGCCTGGAGTGCCAGGGGCGGTGGCTACACCTTC | CAWSARGGGYTF
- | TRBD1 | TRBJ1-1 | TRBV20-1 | TGCAGTGCTAGAGGGACAGGGTGGGCTTTCTTT | CSARGTGWAFF
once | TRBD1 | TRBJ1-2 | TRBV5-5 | TGTGCCAGCAGGTACGACAGGGGAGCGAACTATGGCTACACCTTC | CASRYDRGANYGYTF
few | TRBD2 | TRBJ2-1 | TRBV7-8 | TGTGCCAGCAGCTTTAGTTGGTGGGAGGGCAACAATGAGCAGTTCTTC | CASSFSWWEGNNEQFF
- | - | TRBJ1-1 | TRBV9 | TGTGCCAGCAGCGGAGGGGGAGGGGGGCTGAACACTGAAGCTTTCTTT | CASSGGGGGLNTEAFF
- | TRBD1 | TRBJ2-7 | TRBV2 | TGTGCCAGCACTTCCCGACAGGGGGGACCCTACGAGCAGTACTTC | CASTSRQGGPYEQYF
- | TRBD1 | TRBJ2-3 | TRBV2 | TGTGCCAGCAGTGCGGGACAGGGGCGCACAGATACGCAGTATTTT | CASSAGQGRTDTQYF
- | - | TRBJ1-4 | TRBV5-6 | TGTGCCAGCAGCGTTACTGGCGGCTTGGAAGAACTGTTTTTT | CASSVTGGLEELFF
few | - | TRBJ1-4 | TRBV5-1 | TGCGCCAGGAGACAGGCGAATGAAAAACTGTTTTTT | CARRQANEKLFF
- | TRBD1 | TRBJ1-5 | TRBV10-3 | TGTGCCATCAGCGAACGACAGGGGCCGGAACAGCCCCAGCATTTT | CAISERQGPEQPQHF
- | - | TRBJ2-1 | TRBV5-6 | TGTGCCAGCAGCTTGGGCCAGAACTACAATGAGCAGTTCTTC | CASSLGQNYNEQFF
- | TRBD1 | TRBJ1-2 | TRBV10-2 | TGCGCCAGCAGTGAGTCGAAACCAGGGGGCTATGGCTACACCTTC | CASSESKPGGYGYTF
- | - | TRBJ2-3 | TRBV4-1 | TGCGCCAGCAGCCAAGATCGGGGACTCTCGATGGATACGCAGTATTTT | CASSQDRGLSMDTQYF
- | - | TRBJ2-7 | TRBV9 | TGTGCCAGCAGCGTAGAGGCAGGGGCCATTCCCTACGAGCAGTACTTC | CASSVEAGAIPYEQYF
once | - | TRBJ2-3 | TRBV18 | TGTGCCAGCTCACCATTGCAGGGGGGCAGTATTGCAGATACGCAGTATTTT | CASSPLQGGSIADTQYF
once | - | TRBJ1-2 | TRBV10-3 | TGTGCCATCCGGAAAGGGGGCTATGGCTACACCTTC | CAIRKGGYGYTF
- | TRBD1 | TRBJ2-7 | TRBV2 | TGTGCCAGCAGTGGTACCGGGACAGGAGATTACGAGCAGTACTTC | CASSGTGTGDYEQYF
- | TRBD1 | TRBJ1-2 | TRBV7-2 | TGTGCCAGCAGCTTTTATCCAGGGGGCAACTATGGCTACACCTTC | CASSFYPGGNYGYTF
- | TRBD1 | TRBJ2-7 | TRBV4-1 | TGCGCCAGCAGCCAAGGGGACAGGGGTCACGAGCAGTACTTC | CASSQGDRGHEQYF
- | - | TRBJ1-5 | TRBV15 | TGTGCCACCAGCAGAGGGGCCGTCAATCAGCCCCAGCATTTT | CATSRGAVNQPQHF
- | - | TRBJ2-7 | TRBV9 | TGTGCCAGCAGCGTAGGAGGGGGGGAGTACTCCTACGAGCAGTACTTC | CASSVGGGEYSYEQYF
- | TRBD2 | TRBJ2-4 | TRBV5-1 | TGCGCCAGCAGCCTAATGGGACTAGCGGGAGACGGCGAAAACATTCAGTACTTC | CASSLMGLAGDGENIQYF
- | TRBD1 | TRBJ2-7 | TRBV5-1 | TGCGCCAGCAGCTGGCGGACAGGGGACCACGAGCAGTACTTC | CASSWRTGDHEQYF
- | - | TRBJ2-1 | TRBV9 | TGTGCCAGCAGCGTAGCTCAATTGAGTGAGCAGTTCTTC | CASSVAQLSEQFF
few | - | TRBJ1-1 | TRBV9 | TGTGCCAGCAGCCCTAGGGGGGGCAATACTGAAGCTTTCTTT | CASSPRGGNTEAFF
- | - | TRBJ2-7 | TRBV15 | TGTGCCACCAGCACCCAGGGAGGGGGCTACGAGCAGTACTTC | CATSTQGGGYEQYF
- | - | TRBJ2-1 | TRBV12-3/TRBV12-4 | TGTGCCAGCAGTTACGGGGAGCAGTTCTTC | CASSYGEQFF
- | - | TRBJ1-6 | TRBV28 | TGTGCCAGCACCCCCGGACGGGGGAATGATTCACCCCTCCACTTT | CASTPGRGNDSPLHF
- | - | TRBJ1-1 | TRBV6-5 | TGTGCCAGCAGTTACTCTGGACAGACTGAAGCTTTCTTT | CASSYSGQTEAFF